This TCR beta chain was captured by sequencing in a study of radiotherapy plus CTLA-4 blockade in lung cancer. The study, taken as a whole, reports: The best prediction of response reportedly came from early blood T cell clone dynamics, with interferon-beta. After treatment with radiotherapy plus ipilimumab, TCR clones that came from the tumor expanded in blood.

Germline V gene sequence: CDR1 LGHNA, CDR2 YNFKEQ. The V and J ends lost 4 bases and 5 bases respectively, with 18 bases between them. The CDR3 has 15 amino acids. Worth noting for this clone: As yet, its antigen is unknown.

Receiving focal radiation plus CTLA-4 blockade with ipilimumab were patients who had chemo-refractory metastatic non-small-cell lung cancer. Generated by immunoSEQ multiplex PCR, the TCRdb table keeps only in-frame clones and is missing some. The table shows approximately 25,000 clones, with around 70% occurring only once. The sequencing used peripheral blood, collected from a patient treated with radiotherapy plus ipilimumab. V usage is TRBV4-2 and J usage is TRBJ2-7; maybe TRBD2 (6 bases). This TCR came from a human donor with non-small cell lung cancer who had stable disease on radiotherapy plus ipilimumab. CDR3 DNA sequence: TGTGCCAGCAGCCGTCCGGCGGAGGGTCGCAACGAGCAGTACTTC. Translated: CASSRPAEGRNEQYF.